This record looks at one T cell receptor beta chain sequence and its context. Its target is not known. Germline-derived CDR1 and CDR2 are LNHDA and SQIVND (reference sequence). The CDR3 spans 14 residues. With 1 base removed from V and 0 bases from J, the gap between germline ends came to 6 bases. The sample is drawn from a study of cytomegalovirus exposure and HLA in healthy donors. It was with 60 Vbeta and 13 Jbeta primers that the PCR ran. The table came from immunoSEQ multiplex PCR; TCRdb's copy has only in-frame clones and leaves some out. The sample includes about 140,000 clones, roughly 80% of them seen just once. Whole-study findings and limits: Donors were assumed by presence/absence analyses to have roughly uniform sequencing depth.

The sample comprised PBMCs. V usage is TRBV19 and J usage is TRBJ1-1; D is undetermined. The receptor's source is a man aged 40-55 years in good health and CMV-seropositive. The CDR3 region is CASSIGSMNTEAFF. CDR3 bases: TGTGCCAGTAGTATAGGATCTATGAACACTGAAGCTTTCTTT.